This TCR beta chain was recorded in a study of T cell responses to AZD1222 COVID-19 vaccine (dated by TCRdb to 2020 to 2023). In the study overall: A total of around 240 trial participants underwent TCR sequencing, of whom about 200 received two doses of AZD1222 and about 26 received two doses of the MenACWY control vaccine. Trial participants were enrolled by age into 18-55, 56-69 and 70-plus year subgroups, with about 150, 27 and 61 TCR-sequenced participants respectively. What the study reported, not specific to this receptor: After two AZD1222 doses, spike-specific TCR breadth and depth were significantly higher than at day 0 and than in MenACWY recipients. Vaccine-associated CD4 TCRs spanned the whole spike protein, with dominant responses in regions 160-218 and 743-854. Because no day 14 peak-response samples were available, repertoires were characterized only after the peak T cell response. Most participants were white British and females outnumbered males, and the authors suggested that clonal diversity may have been underestimated. Conclusions about previously exposed vaccinees were limited because only six AZD1222 recipients were SARS-CoV-2 seropositive at baseline. The 56-69-year group was small, and its depth increase did not reach significance, likely because of low power. Nearly half of unique spike-specific TCRs reportedly recognized epitopes outside regions mutated in the B.1.351 and B.1.1.7 variants.

The CDR3 regions of human TCRbeta chains were subjected to immunosequencing. The study's own analysis went as follows. TCRs in the repertoires were matched against a reference library of SARS-CoV-2-specific TCRs that had been generated with the MIRA antigen-specificity platform. Breadth was defined as the fraction of unique TCRs that were SARS-CoV-2-associated, and depth was defined as the fraction of total T cells that were SARS-CoV-2-associated. Using the MIRA data, each spike-specific TCR was mapped to the spike region that the TCR reacts to and placed in a CD4 or CD8 class. Log10-transformed breadth and depth values were compared by one-way ANOVA with Sidak's multiple comparisons tests. As stored in TCRdb, this immuneACCESS dataset retains in-frame rearrangements with V and J assigned. A fraction of the clones does not appear; measured against another copy, unresolved V genes explain less than half of the discrepancy, and the remainder lacks a known reason. That table furnishes V, J and clone size, whereas the DNA furnished D and trimming. For this sample the table gives nearly 110,000 clones, of which about 90% were detected only once. 8% of the sample comes from the top ten.

Worth noting for this clone: What this receptor recognizes is not known. Base quality data are lacking; no much larger clone is found one base away.

What the time point label conveys for this sample: about 28 days (+/-7) after the second vaccine dose. AZD1222 recipients with second doses at about 4 weeks or about 12 weeks were pooled, because spike-specific TCR depth and breadth did not differ between schedules. Vaccinee samples came from UK trials COV001 and COV002, including a single-blind randomized controlled phase 2/3 trial of AZD1222 (ChAdOx1 nCoV-19) in healthy adults. For TCRbeta chain sequencing, PBMC samples were collected from trial participants at day 0 and at day 28 after the second dose. The CDR3 starts with the cysteine, ends with the phenylalanine, and has 11 residues. Of all the DNA, just the CDR3 is kept, 33 bases in frame from base 1. The trim is 8 bases for V and 3 bases for J, with a gap of 8 bases between the germline ends. CDR1 and CDR2, per the germline V gene, are SNHLY and FYNNEI.

The chain was built from TRBV2 and TRBJ2-7; no D gene is confidently identified. This TCR was recovered from an adult who received the AZD1222 COVID-19 vaccine. The starting material was peripheral blood, obtained 28 days after the second AZD1222 dose. The CDR3 region: CASGKVYEQYF. The nucleotide sequence reads TGTGCCAGCGGGAAAGTCTACGAGCAGTACTTC. Extended through the reference TRBV2 and TRBJ2-7 proteins, this CDR3 yields the full variable domain: EPEVTQTPSHQVTQMGQEVILRCVPISNHLYFYWYRQILGQKVEFLVSFYNNEISEKSEIFDDQFSVERPDGSNFTLKIRSTKLEDSAMYFCASGKVYEQYFGPGTRLTVT.